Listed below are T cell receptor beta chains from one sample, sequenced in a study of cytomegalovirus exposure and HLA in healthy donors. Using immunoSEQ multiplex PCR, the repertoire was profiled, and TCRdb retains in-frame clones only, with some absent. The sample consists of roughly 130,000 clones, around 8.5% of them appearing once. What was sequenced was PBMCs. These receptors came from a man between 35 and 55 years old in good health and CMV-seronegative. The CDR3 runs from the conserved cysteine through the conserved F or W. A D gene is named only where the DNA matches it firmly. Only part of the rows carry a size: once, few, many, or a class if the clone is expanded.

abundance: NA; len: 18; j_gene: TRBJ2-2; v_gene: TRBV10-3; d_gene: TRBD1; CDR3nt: TGTGCCATCAGTGAGTTGTCAGGGGGCGGAAGGGACACCGGGGAGCTGTTTTTT; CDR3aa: CAISELSGGGRDTGELFF
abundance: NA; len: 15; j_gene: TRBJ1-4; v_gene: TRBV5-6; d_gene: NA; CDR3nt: TGTGCCAGCAGCTTAACAGGGCGGACTAATGAAAAACTGTTTTTT; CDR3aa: CASSLTGRTNEKLFF
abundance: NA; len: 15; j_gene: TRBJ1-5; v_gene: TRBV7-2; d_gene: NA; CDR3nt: TGTGCCAGCAGCTCCGCATGGGGAGTCAATCAGCCCCAGCATTTT; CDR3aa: CASSSAWGVNQPQHF
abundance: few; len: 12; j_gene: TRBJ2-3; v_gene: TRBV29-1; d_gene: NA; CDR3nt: TGCAGCGTTGAGGACTACACAGATACGCAGTATTTT; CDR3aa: CSVEDYTDTQYF
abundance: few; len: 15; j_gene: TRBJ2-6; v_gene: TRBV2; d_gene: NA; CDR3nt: TGTGCCAGAGGGGGTTTAGGTTCCGGGGCCAACGTCCTGACTTTC; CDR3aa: CARGGLGSGANVLTF
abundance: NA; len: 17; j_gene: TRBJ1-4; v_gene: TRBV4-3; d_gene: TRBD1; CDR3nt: TGCGCCAGCAGCCAAGCCCCGAGAGGACAGGGCGGTGAAAAACTGTTTTTT; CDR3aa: CASSQAPRGQGGEKLFF
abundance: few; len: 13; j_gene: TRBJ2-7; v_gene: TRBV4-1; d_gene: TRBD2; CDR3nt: TGCGCCAGCAGCCGGAAGCGGGGGGACGAGCAGTACTTC; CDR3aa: CASSRKRGDEQYF
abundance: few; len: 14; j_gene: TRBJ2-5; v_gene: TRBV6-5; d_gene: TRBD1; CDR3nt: TGTGCCAGCAGGGGACAGGGGATCCAAGAGACCCAGTACTTC; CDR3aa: CASRGQGIQETQYF
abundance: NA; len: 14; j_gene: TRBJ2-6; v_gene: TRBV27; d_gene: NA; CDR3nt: TGTGCCAGCAGTTTCAGCTCTGGGGCCAACGTCCTGACTTTC; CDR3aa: CASSFSSGANVLTF
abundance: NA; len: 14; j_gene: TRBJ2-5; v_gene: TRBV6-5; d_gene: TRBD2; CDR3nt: TGTGCCAGCAGTGTGCCGGGACTACAAGAGACCCAGTACTTC; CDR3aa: CASSVPGLQETQYF
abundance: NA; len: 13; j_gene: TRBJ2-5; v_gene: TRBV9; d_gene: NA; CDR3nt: TGTGCCAGCAGCCTCGACGGGGAAGCGACCCAGTACTTC; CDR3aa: CASSLDGEATQYF
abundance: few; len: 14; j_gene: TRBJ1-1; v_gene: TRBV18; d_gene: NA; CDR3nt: TGTGCCAGCTCCTCCAGGGGCGCCGACACTGAAGCTTTCTTT; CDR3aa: CASSSRGADTEAFF
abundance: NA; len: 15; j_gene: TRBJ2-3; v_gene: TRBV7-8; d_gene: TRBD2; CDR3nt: TGTGCCAGCAGCCCCTTTACTAGCGGGGGAGATACGCAGTATTTT; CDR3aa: CASSPFTSGGDTQYF
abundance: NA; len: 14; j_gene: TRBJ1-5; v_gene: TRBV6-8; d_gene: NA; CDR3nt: TGTGCCAGCAGTTACGGCAGGAAGAATCAGCCCCAGCATTTT; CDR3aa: CASSYGRKNQPQHF
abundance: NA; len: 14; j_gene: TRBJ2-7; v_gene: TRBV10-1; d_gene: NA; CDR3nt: TGCGCCAGAAGGGAGGCAGCGATGTCCTACGAGCAGTACTTC; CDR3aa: CARREAAMSYEQYF
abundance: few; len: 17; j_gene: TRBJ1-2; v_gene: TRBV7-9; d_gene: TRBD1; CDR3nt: TGTGCCAGCAGCTTAGCGGGACAGGGGCCCTCGAGGTATGGCTACACCTTC; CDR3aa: CASSLAGQGPSRYGYTF
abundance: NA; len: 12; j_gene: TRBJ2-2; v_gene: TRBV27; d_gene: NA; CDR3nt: TGTGCCAGCAGTCCCCTCACCGGGGAGCTGTTTTTT; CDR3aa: CASSPLTGELFF
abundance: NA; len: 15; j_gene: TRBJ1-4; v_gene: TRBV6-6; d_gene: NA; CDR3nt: TGTGCCAGCAGTTACTCCGAGGACAGTAATGAAAAACTGTTTTTT; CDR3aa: CASSYSEDSNEKLFF
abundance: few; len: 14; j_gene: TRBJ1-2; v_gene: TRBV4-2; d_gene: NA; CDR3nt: TGTGCCAGCAGCCAAGTGGGGGCAGGCTATGGCTACACCTTC; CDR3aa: CASSQVGAGYGYTF
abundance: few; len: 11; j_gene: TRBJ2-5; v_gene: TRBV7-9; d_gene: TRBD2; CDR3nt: TGTGCCAGCAGCTCGGCGGGGGAGCAGTACTTC; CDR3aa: CASSSAGEQYF
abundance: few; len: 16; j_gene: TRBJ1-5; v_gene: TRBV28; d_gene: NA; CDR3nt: TGTGCCAGCTCCACGGTCTGGGGGCGCGGCAATCAGCCCCAGCATTTT; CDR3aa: CASSTVWGRGNQPQHF
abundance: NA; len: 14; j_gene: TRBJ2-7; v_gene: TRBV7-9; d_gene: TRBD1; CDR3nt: TGTGCCAGCAGCTCCCGGGACAGCAACTACGAGCAGTACTTC; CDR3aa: CASSSRDSNYEQYF
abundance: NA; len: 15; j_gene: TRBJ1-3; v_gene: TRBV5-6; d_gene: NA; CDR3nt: TGTGCCAGCAACAGGGACCCTCTCTCTGGAAACACCATATATTTT; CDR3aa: CASNRDPLSGNTIYF
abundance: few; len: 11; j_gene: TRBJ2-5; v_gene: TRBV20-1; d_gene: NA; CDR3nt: TGCAGTGCTAGAGCCGGAGAGACCCAGTACTTC; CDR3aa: CSARAGETQYF
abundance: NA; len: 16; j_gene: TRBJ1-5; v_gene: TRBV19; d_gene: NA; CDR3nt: TGTGCCAGTAGTCCCCCCACAGGGAGGGTAAATCAGCCCCAGCATTTT; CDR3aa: CASSPPTGRVNQPQHF
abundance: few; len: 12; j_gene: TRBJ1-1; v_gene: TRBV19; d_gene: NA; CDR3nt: TGTGCCAGTAGTAGTCCGGGGGGACGAGCTTTCTTT; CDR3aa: CASSSPGGRAFF
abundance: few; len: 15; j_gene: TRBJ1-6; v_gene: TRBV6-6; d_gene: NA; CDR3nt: TGTGCCAGCAGTTACGCTGCAGGGGTAACTTCACCCCTCCACTTT; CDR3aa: CASSYAAGVTSPLHF
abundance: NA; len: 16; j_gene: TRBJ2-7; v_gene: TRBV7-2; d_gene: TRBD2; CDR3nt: TGTGCCAGCAGCTTAGTGGCTAGCGGGGCGTACTACGAGCAGTACTTC; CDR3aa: CASSLVASGAYYEQYF
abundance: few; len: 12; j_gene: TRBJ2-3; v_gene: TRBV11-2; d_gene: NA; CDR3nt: TGTGCCAGCAGGCAGGGCACAGATACGCAGTATTTT; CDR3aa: CASRQGTDTQYF